This TCR beta chain was obtained from a study of blood T cell repertoires in COVID-19. Per the study methods: Reference gene primer amplification in the assay estimated nucleated cell counts. TCRdb keeps only in-frame clones here, not all; method: immunoSEQ multiplex PCR. V, J and clone size were drawn from that table, and D and trimming were deduced from the DNA. The sample records hundreds of thousands of clones, 85% to 90% being singletons. The receptor's source is a middle-aged man who had been exposed to COVID-19. Sequencing was done on a sample of PBMCs or T cells enriched from blood (not recorded which).

CDR3 region: CASNQGAGTDTQYF. CDR3 bases: TGTGCCAGCAACCAGGGGGCGGGCACAGATACGCAGTATTTT. The V call is TRBV28, the J call TRBJ2-3, with 8 bases fitting TRBD1. V lost 7 bases and J lost 1; bases outside the gene matches: 4. CDR3 length: 14 amino acids. CDR1 is MDHEN and CDR2 is SYDVKM in the germline V gene.